This T cell receptor beta chain was profiled in a study of shared clonotypes between healthy human individuals. Terminally differentiated effector memory CD45RA+ cells were excluded by CCR7 positive selection of CD45RO-negative cells. Using immunoSEQ multiplex PCR, the repertoire was profiled, and TCRdb retains in-frame clones only, with some absent. The table lists about 2 million clones, over 85% of them singletons. V gave up 8 bases and J gave up 6 bases, with 11 bases separating them. In germline, CDR1 is MNHNY, CDR2 SVGAGI (reference sequence). This CDR3 has 11 residues. Findings and caveats of the study: Lower generation probabilities were found for non-shared clonotypes than for those shared by all four donors. It was observed that approximately 5% of naive CD4 clonotypes were shared across a handful of donors.

On this clone itself: Antigen: not known.

The receptor was derived from a man between 18 and 35 years old in good health. This chain joins TRBV6-6 and TRBJ2-7; D is undetermined. The sequenced sample was naive CD8+ T cells sorted from blood. CDR3 bases: TGTGCCAGCTGGGCGTATCCCGAGCAGTACTTC. It yields the protein CASWAYPEQYF.